This T cell receptor beta chain stems from a study of human T cells and chemical hapten exposure. Study as a whole: Donors were sensitized with 2% DPC on the upper inner arm.

Each CDR3 protein gets one entry after TCRdb re-called the RACE reads with MiXCR. The sample comprises tens of thousands of distinct CDR3 sequences, approximately 10% of which are singletons, and roughly 2.2% rests with the top ten. This CDR3 region has 14 residues. V was clipped by 6 bases and J by 7 bases; unmatched bases: 8. Looked up from germline, CDR1 is DFQATT and CDR2 is SNEGSKA (reference sequence). Time point denoted: patch test 2, 6 weeks after DPC sensitization. Treatment: therapeutic diphenylcyclopropenone sensitization with weekly scalp DPC. This TCR came from a man aged 35 to 55 with alopecia areata. Some clones in this sample may be carry-over from other donors' samples. V and J are TRBV20-1 and TRBJ2-7; 14 bases map to TRBD2. This sample comprised whole blood, obtained in connection with sensitization to the hapten diphenylcyclopropenone (DPC). The CDR3 DNA reads as TGCAGTGCCGGCGGACTAGCGGGAGGAGGGGAGCAGTACTTC. This gives the protein CSAGGLAGGGEQYF.